Reported below is one T cell receptor (beta chain). Its antigen is not yet known. Base qualities are not recorded, but no much larger clone differs from it by a single base. Every donor was a healthy Caucasian. The twin cohort consisted of three pairs of female monozygotic twins, all aged roughly 18 to 30 years. Peripheral blood mononuclear cells were used as the source from which RNA for TCR libraries was isolated. The data originate from a study of identical twins (dated by TCRdb to 2015 to 2016). With regard to the full study: To test whether fetal clonotypes persist, the study used deep sequencing on TCR alpha and beta repertoires from monozygotic twins, unrelated adults of various ages, and cord blood. To rule out contamination, the twin experiments were replicated at different times with different library preparation protocols. Overall study results and their limits: Recombination models systematically underestimated out-of-frame TCR alpha sharing in monozygotic twins but agreed with sharing between unrelated individuals. The excess sharing between twins in beta out-of-frame sequences was weaker because fewer shared sequences reduced the signal-to-noise ratio. Because the same donors could not be followed over many years, the conclusions relied on cross-sectional statistical analysis. Invariant T cells such as MAIT and iNKT could partly confound zero-insertion analyses, although diverse VJ usage argued against such confounding for most clonotypes. Compared with coincidental sharing between unrelated individuals, out-of-frame TCR alpha sequences shared between twins had an excess of sequences with low generation probability. Fewer insertions were carried by abundant cord blood beta clonotypes, a similar but weaker trend appeared in young adult naive repertoires, and no such trend appeared in memory repertoires.

CDR1 and CDR2 were assigned from the germline V gene as SGHTA and FQGNSA. The CDR3 numbers 12 residues from cysteine through valine. Just CDR3 DNA is preserved here, 36 bases in frame from base 1. Between the V and J ends, shortened by 1 base and 5 bases respectively, the junction contains 6 bases. Library construction relied on 5' RACE. The sequencer listed for this sample is Illumina HiSeq 2000. A universal primer binding site was introduced by template switching, and a unique molecular identifier was present in the final cDNA, enabling accurate counting of TCR cDNA molecules. Specific primers in the conserved constant-segment region were used to synthesize first-strand cDNA for TCR alpha and beta chains. Each cDNA library was double barcoded, with a SMART-Mk sample barcode plus Illumina barcodes, to control for contamination. TruSeq adapter sequences and Illumina sample barcodes were added in two successive PCR steps. TCR alpha and beta cDNA libraries were sequenced on the Illumina HiSeq platform with custom primers. In the authors' own workflow: Unique molecular identifiers were extracted from raw reads with MiGEC, and CDR3 positions were determined with MiXCR. For each individual, recombination models were inferred using an EM algorithm with the repgenHMM and IGoR tools. Shared clonotypes were analyzed with the tcR package in R, and sharing was normalized by the product of cloneset sizes. Out-of-frame nonproductive sequences were analyzed to study raw recombination free of thymic and clonal selection effects. In-frame beta chains were kept once TCRdb had trimmed the public reads at Q25 with fastp and called clones with MiXCR. Each CDR3 protein gets just one entry, which takes the most common genes and DNA from the rows behind it. None of the V and J calls come from the authors' own analysis; TCRdb made them. Across this sample there are approximately 600,000 distinct CDR3 sequences, with 7% to 7.5% seen only once. The ten largest clones represent roughly 1.6% of the sample.

These data were also filed under a second study, of yellow fever vaccine responses in identical twins. As the second study states: According to the authors, in identical twins the way T cells responded to vaccination appeared partly convergent and partly personalized. Focusing on identical twins, the study followed the T cell clones that responded to the vaccine, and did so with precision.

Sequenced: PBMCs. The chain was built from TRBV7-2 and TRBJ2-7; the D gene identity is not certain. The receptor was isolated from a woman between 18 and 29 years old in good health. The CDR3: CASSLVWDEQYV. The nucleotide sequence is given as TGTGCCAGCAGCTTAGTTTGGGACGAGCAGTACGTC.